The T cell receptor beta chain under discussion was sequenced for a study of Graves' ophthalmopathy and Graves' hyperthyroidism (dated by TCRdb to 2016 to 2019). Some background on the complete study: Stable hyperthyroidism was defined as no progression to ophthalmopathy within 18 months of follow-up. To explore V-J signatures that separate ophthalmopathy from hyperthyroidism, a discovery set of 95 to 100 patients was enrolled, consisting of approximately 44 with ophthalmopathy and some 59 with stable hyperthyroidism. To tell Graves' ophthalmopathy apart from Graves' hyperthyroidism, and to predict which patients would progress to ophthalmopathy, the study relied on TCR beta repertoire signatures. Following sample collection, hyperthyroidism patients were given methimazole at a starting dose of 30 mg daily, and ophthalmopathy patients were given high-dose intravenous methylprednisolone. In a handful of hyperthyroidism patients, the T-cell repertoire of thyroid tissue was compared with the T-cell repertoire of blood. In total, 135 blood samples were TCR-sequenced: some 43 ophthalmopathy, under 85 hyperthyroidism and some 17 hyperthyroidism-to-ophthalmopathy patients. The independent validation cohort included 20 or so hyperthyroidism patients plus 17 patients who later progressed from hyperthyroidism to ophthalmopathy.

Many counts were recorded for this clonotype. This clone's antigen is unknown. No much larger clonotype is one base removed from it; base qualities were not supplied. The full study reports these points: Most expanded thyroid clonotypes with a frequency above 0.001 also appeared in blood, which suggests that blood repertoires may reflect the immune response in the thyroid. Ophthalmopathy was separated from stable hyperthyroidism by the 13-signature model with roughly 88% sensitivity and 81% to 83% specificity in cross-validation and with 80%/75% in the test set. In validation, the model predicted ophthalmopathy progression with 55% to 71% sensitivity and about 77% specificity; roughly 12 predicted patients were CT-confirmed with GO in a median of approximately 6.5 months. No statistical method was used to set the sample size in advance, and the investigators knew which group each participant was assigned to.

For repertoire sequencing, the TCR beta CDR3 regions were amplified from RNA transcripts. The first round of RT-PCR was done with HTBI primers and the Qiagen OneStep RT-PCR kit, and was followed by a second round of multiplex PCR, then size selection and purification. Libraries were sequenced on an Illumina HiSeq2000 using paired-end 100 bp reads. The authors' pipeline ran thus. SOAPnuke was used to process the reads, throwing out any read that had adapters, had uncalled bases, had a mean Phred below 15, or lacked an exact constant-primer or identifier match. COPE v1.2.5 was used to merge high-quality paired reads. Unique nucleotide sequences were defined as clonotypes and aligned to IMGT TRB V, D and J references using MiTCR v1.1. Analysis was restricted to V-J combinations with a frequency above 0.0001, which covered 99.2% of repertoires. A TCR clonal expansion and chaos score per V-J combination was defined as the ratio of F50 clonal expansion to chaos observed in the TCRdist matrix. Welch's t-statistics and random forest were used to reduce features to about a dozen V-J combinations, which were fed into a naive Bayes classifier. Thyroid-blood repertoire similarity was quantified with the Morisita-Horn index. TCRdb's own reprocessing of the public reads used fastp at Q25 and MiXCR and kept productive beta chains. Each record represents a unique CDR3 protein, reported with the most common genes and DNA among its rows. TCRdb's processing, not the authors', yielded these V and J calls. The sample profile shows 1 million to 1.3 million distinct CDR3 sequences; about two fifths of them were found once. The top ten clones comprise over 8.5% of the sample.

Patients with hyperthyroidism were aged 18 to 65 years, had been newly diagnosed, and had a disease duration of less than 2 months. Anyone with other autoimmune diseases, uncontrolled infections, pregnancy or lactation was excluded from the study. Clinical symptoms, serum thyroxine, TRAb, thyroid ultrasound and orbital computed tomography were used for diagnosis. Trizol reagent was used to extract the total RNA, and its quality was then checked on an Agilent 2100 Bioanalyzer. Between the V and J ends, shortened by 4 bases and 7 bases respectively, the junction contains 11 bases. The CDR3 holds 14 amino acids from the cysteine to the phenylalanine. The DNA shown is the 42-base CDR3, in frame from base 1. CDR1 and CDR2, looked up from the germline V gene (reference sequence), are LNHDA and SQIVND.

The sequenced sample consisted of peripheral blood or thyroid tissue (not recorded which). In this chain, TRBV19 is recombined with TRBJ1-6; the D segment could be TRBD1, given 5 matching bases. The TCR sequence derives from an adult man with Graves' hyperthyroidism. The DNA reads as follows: TGTGCCAGTAGTACGATTTCAGGGAATTCACCCCTCCACTTT. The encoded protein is CASSTISGNSPLHF.